In its sample, the clone carrying this TCR beta chain was seen once. Its antigen remains unidentified. Specified time point: week 5, during vaccination. Vaccination used 300 ug of mutant IDH1 20-mer peptide per dose, with topical imiquimod. Each tumor in the donors was a new WHO grade 3 or 4 astrocytoma, IDH1-mutant and ATRX-lost. This record belongs to a study of a mutant IDH1 vaccine in newly diagnosed glioma. Whole-study findings and limits: Top-clonotype changes in peripheral T cells seemed unrelated to pseudoprogression. Immune responses induced by the vaccine were seen in just over 90% of patients, spanning multiple MHC alleles.

V was trimmed by 2 bases and J by 0 bases, leaving 5 bases between them. Germline assignment: CDR1 SGHTA and CDR2 FQGNSA. This CDR3 spans 15 amino acids. Method: immunoSEQ multiplex PCR; TCRdb's copy keeps in-frame clones and lacks some. The sample includes tens of thousands of clones, around 80% seen only once; the top ten take about 5%. The sequence was obtained from a man aged 50 to 60 with glioma. The chain recombines TRBV7-2 with TRBJ1-6; no clear D. The specimen comprised PBMCs, sampled from a glioma patient whose treatment included an IDH1 peptide vaccine. CDR3 sequence reads: CASSLQSSYNSPLHF. The CDR3 coding sequence is TGTGCCAGCAGCTTACAGAGCTCCTATAATTCACCCCTCCACTTT.